The present T cell receptor (beta chain) was sequenced within a study of Graves' ophthalmopathy and Graves' hyperthyroidism. Across the study: Hyperthyroidism qualified as stable when ophthalmopathy did not develop within 18 months of follow-up.

Amplified material comprised TCR beta CDR3 regions derived from RNA transcripts. Second-round multiplex PCR came after a first-round RT-PCR that employed HTBI primers. In TCRdb, the multiplex PCR reads were re-called with MiXCR into one record per CDR3 protein. The sample holds 900,000 to 1,200,000 distinct CDR3 sequences, roughly 35% seen once. Study results and caveats: Blood contained most expanded thyroid clonotypes exceeding 0.001 frequency.

Only a few counts were recorded for this clonotype. As yet, its antigen is unknown. None of the included patients had other autoimmune diseases, uncontrolled infections, pregnancy or lactation, as these led to exclusion. Clinicians made diagnoses from clinical symptoms, serum thyroxine, TRAb, thyroid ultrasound and orbital computed tomography. Trimming cost V 1 base and J 0 bases, with 10 bases left between them. This CDR3 contains 15 residues. CDR1 is SGHTA, CDR2 FQGNSA, per germline. The clonotype was recovered from an adult man with Graves' hyperthyroidism. Source material: peripheral blood or thyroid tissue (not recorded which). This sequence joins TRBV7-2 and TRBJ2-7; possible D gene TRBD1, 5 bases. In DNA, the CDR3 is TGTGCCAGCAGCTTAGTTCAGGGTGGCTCCTACGAGCAGTACTTC. Residues: CASSLVQGGSYEQYF.